The clone carrying this T cell receptor beta chain was detected a few times. A second PCR, run for roughly 7 to 12 cycles, used a sample-barcoded 5' primer plus a J-beta primer mix. From the 5' RACE reads, TCRdb called clonotypes with MiXCR, one entry per CDR3 protein. The data show some 690,000 distinct CDR3 sequences, 22% seen once. The data were obtained in a study of blood T cells in healthy people across ages. The TCR comes from a man between 65 and 80 years old in good health. Material for sequencing was blood.

The CDR3 loop is CASTLRQGVDNEQFF. In nucleotides, the CDR3 is TGTGCCAGCACCCTAAGACAGGGCGTCGACAATGAGCAGTTCTTC. This chain connects TRBV11-3 to TRBJ2-1, with 7 nucleotides matching TRBD1. With 7 bases clipped from V and 5 bases from J, the junction kept 11 bases outside the gene matches. The CDR3 has 15 residues. Germline V lookup: CDR1 SGHNT, CDR2 YENEEA.